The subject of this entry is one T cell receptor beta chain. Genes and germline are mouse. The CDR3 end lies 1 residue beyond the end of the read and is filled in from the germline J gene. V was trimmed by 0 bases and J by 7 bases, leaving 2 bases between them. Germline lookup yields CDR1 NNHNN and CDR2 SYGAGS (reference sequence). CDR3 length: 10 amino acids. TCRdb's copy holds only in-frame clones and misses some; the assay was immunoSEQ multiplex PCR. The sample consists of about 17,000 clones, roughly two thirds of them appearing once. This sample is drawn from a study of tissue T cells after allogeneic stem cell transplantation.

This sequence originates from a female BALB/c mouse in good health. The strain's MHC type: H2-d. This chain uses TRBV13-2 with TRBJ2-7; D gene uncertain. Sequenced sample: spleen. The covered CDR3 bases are TGTGCCAGCGGTGATGACGAACAGTAC. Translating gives CASGDDEQY. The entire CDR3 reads CASGDDEQYF.